This paragraph reports one T cell receptor (beta chain). V was pared by 8 bases and J by 6 bases, with 14 bases of the junction left unmatched. The CDR3 extends over 15 amino acids. The germline CDR1 and CDR2 sequences are MNHEY and SVGAGI. The libraries were made with immunoSEQ v3. TCRdb keeps only in-frame clones here, not all; method: immunoSEQ multiplex PCR. The repertoire includes approximately 23,000 clones, 63% of them detected once, and about 16% sits in the top ten. The data are from a study of TIL therapy for anti-PD-1-resistant metastatic lung cancer. Time point described: pre-treatment sample, taken before nivolumab and TIL therapy. The tumor samples were excised metastases, mostly pleural nodules or supraclavicular lymph nodes.

The specimen comprised tumor tissue, sampled at baseline. The origin of this receptor is a woman between 30 and 85 years old with non-small cell lung cancer. The genes are TRBV6-5 and TRBJ2-7; TRBD2 matches at 9 bases. The CDR3 here is CASQNKLAGASEQYF. CDR3 bases: TGTGCCAGCCAAAACAAATTAGCGGGGGCGAGCGAGCAGTACTTC.